This T cell receptor (beta chain) came from a study of blood T cell repertoires in COVID-19. Study-level background: The origin of the acute and convalescent COVID-19 samples was the United States, Italy and Spain. The cDNA or gDNA used as material had been derived from T cells, B-cell-depleted T cells, or PBMCs.

V gave up 5 bases and J gave up 7 bases; unmatched junction bases: 6. Germline CDR1 reads SGHAT; CDR2 reads FQNNGV. The CDR3 spans 13 residues. Per the original methods: Cell counts per sample came from amplifying reference gene primers. Sequencing used immunoSEQ multiplex PCR; TCRdb keeps in-frame clones, though not all of them. V, J and clone size reflect that table, while D and trimming were determined from the DNA. This sample has about 110,000 clones, with more than 65% found just once. Sequencing used peripheral blood. The TCR comes from an elderly woman with acute or convalescent COVID-19. V usage is TRBV11-2 and J usage is TRBJ1-1, with 8 bases lining up with TRBD1. The CDR3 sequence is CASSVTGAFEAFF. As DNA, the CDR3 is TGTGCCAGCAGCGTGACAGGGGCCTTTGAAGCTTTCTTT.